Listed here are 8 T cell receptor beta chains from one sample, sequenced in a study of vaccination and CD4 T cells after COVID-19 (dated by TCRdb to 2021 to 2024). These receptors' antigens are unknown. Receptors were amplified or captured by PCR. Instrument used: Illumina iSeq 100. TCR sequencing of DNA from cultured CD4+ T cells used the Oncomine TCR Beta short-read assay at the Johns Hopkins FTIC core. TCRdb passed the public sequencing reads through fastp at Q25 and MiXCR, retaining productive beta sequences. Entries are consolidated by CDR3 protein sequence, retaining the most common genes and DNA. A total of approximately 10,000 distinct CDR3 sequences appear in this sample, approximately 35% of them only once. More than 30% of the sample is taken by the ten largest. The treatment or condition label, read with the paper, signifies: approximately 11-day PBMC culture with coronavirus spike peptide pools or control peptides (ViraFEST assay). CD4+ T cells from unexposed donors were collected before the COVID-19 pandemic (2011-2018).

Sequencing was done on a sample of CD4+ T cells from blood, cultured in vitro. These receptor sequences come from a human donor in good health.

The genes are TRBV2 and TRBJ2-6; D gene uncertain. Trimming took 7 bases from V and 1 from J, leaving 8 bases between them. This CDR3 has 14 amino acids. Germline assignment: CDR1 SNHLY and CDR2 FYNNEI. The CDR3 spells CASTKESGANVLTF. The CDR3 DNA is TGTGCCAGCACCAAGGAGTCTGGGGCCAACGTCCTGACTTTC.

This clonotype showed up just a few times. The chain couples TRBV19 to TRBJ1-5; 7 bases align to TRBD1. V shed 4 bases, J shed 6 bases, and the junction held 9 bases outside the gene matches. The CDR3 has 15 residues. CDR1 is LNHDA and CDR2 is SQIVND in the germline V gene (reference sequence). The DNA of the CDR3 is TGTGCCAGTAGTACCCGAAAGGGGGCAAGTCAGCCCCAGCATTTT. Translated: CASSTRKGASQPQHF. Full variable domain (rest looked up from reference TRBV19 and TRBJ1-5): DGGITQSPKYLFRKEGQNVTLSCEQNLNHDAMYWYRQDPGQGLRLIYYSQIVNDFQKGDIAEGYSVSREKKESFPLTVTSAQKNPTAFYLCASSTRKGASQPQHFGDGTRLSIL.

The chain uses TRBV20-1 and TRBJ1-4, with D possibly being TRBD1 (5 bases). The V gene lost 4 bases and the J gene lost 13 bases, with 34 bases spanning the gap. CDR3 length: 18 residues. Germline CDR1 and CDR2: DFQATT and SNEGSKA (reference sequence). This CDR3 reads CSAIPERGAQNPDPGLFF. For the CDR3, the DNA is TGCAGTGCTATCCCTGAGAGGGGTGCGCAAAACCCGGACCCAGGACTGTTTTTT.

A few counts support this clonotype. The chain links TRBV6-1 to TRBJ1-1; D is perhaps TRBD1 (6 bases). Germline assignment: CDR1 MNHNS and CDR2 SASEGT. The CDR3 loop spans 17 amino acids. V was trimmed by 6 bases and J by 1 base, leaving 21 bases between them. The CDR3 spells CASSSVGTIMANTEAFF. DNA for the CDR3: TGTGCCAGCAGCTCAGTAGGGACAATAATGGCGAACACTGAAGCTTTCTTT.

The chain uses TRBV5-8 and TRBJ2-5; D gene ambiguous. Per the germline V gene, CDR1 is SGHTS and CDR2 is YDEGEE. The CDR3 is 12 residues long. Trimming left V 4 bases short and J 5 bases short, with 9 bases between. CDR3 sequence (DNA): TGTGCCAGCAGCGTTAGAGCCGAGACCCAGTACTTC. Protein sequence: CASSVRAETQYF.

The V and J genes are TRBV30 and TRBJ2-1; D is unresolved. The CDR3 sequence is 13 residues long. CDR1 is GTSNPN, CDR2 SVGIG, per germline (reference sequence). V gave up 0 bases and J gave up 9 bases, with 12 bases separating them. The CDR3 loop is CAWSVRLVGEQFF. In DNA form, the CDR3 reads TGTGCCTGGAGTGTACGGCTAGTCGGTGAGCAGTTCTTC.

The chain has TRBV30 and TRBJ1-5; TRBD1 agrees at 8 bases. J lost 5 bases, V lost 0 bases, and 3 bases had no gene match. The CDR3 runs to 14 residues. Germline CDR1 reads GTSNPN; CDR2 reads SVGIG (reference sequence). This CDR3 is CAWSVKQGDQPQHF. In DNA form, the CDR3 reads TGTGCCTGGAGTGTGAAACAGGGGGATCAGCCCCAGCATTTT.

DNA of the CDR3: TGTGCCAGCAGCTTCGGACTGACCCAAGAGACCCAGTACTTC. It specifies CASSFGLTQETQYF. This sequence joins TRBV11-2 and TRBJ2-5; D might be TRBD2 (5 bases). In germline, CDR1 is SGHAT, CDR2 FQNNGV. The CDR3 covers 14 residues. Trimming left V 3 bases short and J 1 base short, with 9 bases between.